This T cell receptor (beta chain) was documented in a study of blood T cell repertoires in COVID-19. As for the study in general: Samples came from the United States, Italy and Spain, spanning acute and convalescent COVID-19. T cells, B-cell-depleted T cells, or PBMCs provided the cDNA or gDNA that served as material.

Profiled with immunoSEQ multiplex PCR; TCRdb holds only in-frame clones, not every one. Here the sample spans about 140,000 clones, 76% being singletons. The CDR3 covers 13 residues. CDR1 is MGHRA and CDR2 is YSYEKL in the germline V gene. Concerning this clone: One end of the junction fails to match germline, which may point to a read error.

Sequencing input: peripheral blood. This clonotype was sampled from an elderly woman with active or convalescent COVID-19. The V gene is TRBV4-1, the J gene TRBJ1-1; D may be TRBD1 (5 bases). CDR3 sequence: CASSQDGVDISPF. The CDR3 DNA reads as TGCGCCAGCAGCCAAGATGGGGTGGACATCTCCCCATTT.